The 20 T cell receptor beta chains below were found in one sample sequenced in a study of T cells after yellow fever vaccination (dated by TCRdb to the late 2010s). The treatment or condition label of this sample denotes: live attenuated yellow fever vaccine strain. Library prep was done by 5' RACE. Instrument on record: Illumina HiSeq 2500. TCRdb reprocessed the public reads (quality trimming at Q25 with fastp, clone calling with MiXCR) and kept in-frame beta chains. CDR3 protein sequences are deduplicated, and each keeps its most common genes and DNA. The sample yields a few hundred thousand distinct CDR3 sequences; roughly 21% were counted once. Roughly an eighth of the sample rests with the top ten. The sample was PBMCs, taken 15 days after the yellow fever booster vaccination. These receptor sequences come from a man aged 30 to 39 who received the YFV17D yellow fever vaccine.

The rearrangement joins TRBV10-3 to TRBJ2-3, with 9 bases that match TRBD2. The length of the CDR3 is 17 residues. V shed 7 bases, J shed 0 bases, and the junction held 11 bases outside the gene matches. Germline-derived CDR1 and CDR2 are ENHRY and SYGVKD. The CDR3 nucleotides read TGTGCCATCACAGCAACTAGCGGGTTCTCTAGCACAGATACGCAGTATTTT. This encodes CAITATSGFSSTDTQYF.

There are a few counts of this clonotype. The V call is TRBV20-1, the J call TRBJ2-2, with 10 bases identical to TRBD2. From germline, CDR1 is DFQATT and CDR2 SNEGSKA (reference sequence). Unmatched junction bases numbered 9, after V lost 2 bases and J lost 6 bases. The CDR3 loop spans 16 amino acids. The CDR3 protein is CSARSPSGRGAGELFF. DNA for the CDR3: TGCAGTGCTAGAAGTCCTAGCGGGAGAGGGGCCGGGGAGCTGTTTTTT.

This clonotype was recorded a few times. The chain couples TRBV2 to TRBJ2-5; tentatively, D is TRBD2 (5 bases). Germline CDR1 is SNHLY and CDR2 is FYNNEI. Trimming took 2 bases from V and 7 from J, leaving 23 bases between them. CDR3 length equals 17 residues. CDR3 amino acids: CASSEHWASPPRATQYF. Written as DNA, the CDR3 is TGTGCCAGCAGTGAACATTGGGCTAGCCCCCCCCGGGCGACCCAGTACTTC.

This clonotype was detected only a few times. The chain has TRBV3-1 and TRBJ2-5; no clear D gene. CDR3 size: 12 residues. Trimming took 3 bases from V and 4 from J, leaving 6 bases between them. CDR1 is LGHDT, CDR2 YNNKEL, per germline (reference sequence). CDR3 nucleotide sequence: TGTGCCAGCAGCCAGGTTCCAGAGACCCAGTACTTC. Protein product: CASSQVPETQYF.

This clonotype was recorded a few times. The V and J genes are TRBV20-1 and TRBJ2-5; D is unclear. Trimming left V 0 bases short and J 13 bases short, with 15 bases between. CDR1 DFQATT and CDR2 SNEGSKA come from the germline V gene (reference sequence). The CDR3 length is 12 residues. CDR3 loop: CSARDFRLSRYF. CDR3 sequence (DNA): TGCAGTGCTAGAGACTTCAGACTCTCTCGGTACTTC.

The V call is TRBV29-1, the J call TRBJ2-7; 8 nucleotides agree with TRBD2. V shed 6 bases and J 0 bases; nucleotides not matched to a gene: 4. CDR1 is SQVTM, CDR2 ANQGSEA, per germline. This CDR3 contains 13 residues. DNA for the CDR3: TGCAGCGTCAACGGGGGGGTCTCCTACGAGCAGTACTTC. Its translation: CSVNGGVSYEQYF.

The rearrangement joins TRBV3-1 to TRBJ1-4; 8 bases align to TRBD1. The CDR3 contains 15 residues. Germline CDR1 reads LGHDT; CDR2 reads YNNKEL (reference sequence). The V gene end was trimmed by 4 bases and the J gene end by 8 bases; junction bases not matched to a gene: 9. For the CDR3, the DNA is TGTGCCAGCAGCCGCCGGGACAGGACTGCAGAAAAACTGTTTTTT. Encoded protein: CASSRRDRTAEKLFF. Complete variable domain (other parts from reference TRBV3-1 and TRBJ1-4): DTAVSQTPKYLVTQMGNDKSIKCEQNLGHDTMYWYKQDSKKFLKIMFSYNNKELIINETVPNRFSPKSPDKAHLNLHINSLELGDSAVYFCASSRRDRTAEKLFFGSGTQLSVL.

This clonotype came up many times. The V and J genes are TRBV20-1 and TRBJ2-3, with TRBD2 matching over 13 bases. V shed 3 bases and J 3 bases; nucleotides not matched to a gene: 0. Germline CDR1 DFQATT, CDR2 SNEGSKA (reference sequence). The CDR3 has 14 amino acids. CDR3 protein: CSARTSGRTDTQYF. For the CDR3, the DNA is TGCAGTGCTAGGACTAGCGGGAGGACAGATACGCAGTATTTT.

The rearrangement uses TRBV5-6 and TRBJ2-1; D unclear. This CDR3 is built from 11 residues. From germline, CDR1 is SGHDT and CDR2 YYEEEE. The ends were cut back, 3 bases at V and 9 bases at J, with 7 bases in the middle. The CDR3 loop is CASSSTGEQFF. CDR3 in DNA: TGTGCCAGCAGCTCGACCGGTGAGCAGTTCTTC.

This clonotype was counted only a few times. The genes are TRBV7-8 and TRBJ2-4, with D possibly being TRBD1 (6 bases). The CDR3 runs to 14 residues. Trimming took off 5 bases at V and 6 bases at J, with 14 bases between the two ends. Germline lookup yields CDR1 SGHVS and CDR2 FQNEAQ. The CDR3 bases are TGTGCCAGCAGCACCGACCCACAGGGAAACATTCAGTACTTC. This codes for CASSTDPQGNIQYF.

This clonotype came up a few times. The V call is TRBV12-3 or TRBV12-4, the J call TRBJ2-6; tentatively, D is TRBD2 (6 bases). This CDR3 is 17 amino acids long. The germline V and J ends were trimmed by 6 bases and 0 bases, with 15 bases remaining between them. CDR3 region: CASSQTGVYSGANVLTF. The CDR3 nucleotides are TGTGCCAGCAGCCAGACGGGGGTTTACTCTGGGGCCAACGTCCTGACTTTC.

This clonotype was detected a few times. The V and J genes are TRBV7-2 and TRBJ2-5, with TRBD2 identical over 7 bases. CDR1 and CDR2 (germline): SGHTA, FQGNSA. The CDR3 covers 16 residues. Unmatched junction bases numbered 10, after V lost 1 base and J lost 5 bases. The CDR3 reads CASSLVRAGAIETQYF. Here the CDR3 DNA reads TGTGCCAGCAGCTTAGTAAGGGCGGGAGCGATTGAGACCCAGTACTTC.

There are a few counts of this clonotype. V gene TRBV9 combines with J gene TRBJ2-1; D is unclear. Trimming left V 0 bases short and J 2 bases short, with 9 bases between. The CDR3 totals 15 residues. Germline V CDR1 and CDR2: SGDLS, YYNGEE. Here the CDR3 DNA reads TGTGCCAGCAGCGTAGGTGGCGGCGCCTACAATGAGCAGTTCTTC. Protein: CASSVGGGAYNEQFF.

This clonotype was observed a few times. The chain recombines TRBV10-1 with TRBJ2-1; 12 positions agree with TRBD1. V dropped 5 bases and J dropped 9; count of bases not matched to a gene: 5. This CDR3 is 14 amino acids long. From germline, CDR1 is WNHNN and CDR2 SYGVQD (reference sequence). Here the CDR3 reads CASSSGQGAAEQFF. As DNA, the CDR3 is TGCGCCAGCAGTTCGGGACAGGGGGCTGCTGAGCAGTTCTTC.

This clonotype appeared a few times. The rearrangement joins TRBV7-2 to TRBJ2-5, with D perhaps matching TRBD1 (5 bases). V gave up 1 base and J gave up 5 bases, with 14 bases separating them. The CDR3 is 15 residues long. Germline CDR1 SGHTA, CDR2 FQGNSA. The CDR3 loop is CASSLEGLGVETQYF. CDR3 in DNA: TGTGCCAGCAGCTTAGAGGGGCTTGGGGTTGAGACCCAGTACTTC.

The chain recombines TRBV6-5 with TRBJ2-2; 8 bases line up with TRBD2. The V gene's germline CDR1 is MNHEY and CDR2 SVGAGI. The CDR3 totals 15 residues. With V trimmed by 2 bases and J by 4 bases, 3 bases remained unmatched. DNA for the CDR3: TGTGCCAGCAGTTACGAAGCGGGAGTCACCGGGGAGCTGTTTTTT. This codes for CASSYEAGVTGELFF.

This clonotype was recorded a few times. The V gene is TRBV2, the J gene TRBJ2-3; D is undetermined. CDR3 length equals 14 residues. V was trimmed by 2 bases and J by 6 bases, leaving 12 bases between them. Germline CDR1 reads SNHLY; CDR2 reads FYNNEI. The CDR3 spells CASSESRSTDTQYF. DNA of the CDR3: TGTGCCAGCAGTGAATCCCGCTCTACGGATACGCAGTATTTT.

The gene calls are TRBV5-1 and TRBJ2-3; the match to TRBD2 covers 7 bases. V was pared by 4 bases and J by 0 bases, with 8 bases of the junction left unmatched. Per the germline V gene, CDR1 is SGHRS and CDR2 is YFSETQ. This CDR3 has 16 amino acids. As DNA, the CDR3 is TGCGCCAGCAGCCTACCTAGCGGATCTAGCACAGATACGCAGTATTTT. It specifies CASSLPSGSSTDTQYF.

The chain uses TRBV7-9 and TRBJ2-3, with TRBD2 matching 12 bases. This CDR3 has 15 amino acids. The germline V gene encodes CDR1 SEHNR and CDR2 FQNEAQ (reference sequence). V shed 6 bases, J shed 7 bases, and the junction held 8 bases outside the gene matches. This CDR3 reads CASRSTSGREHTQYF. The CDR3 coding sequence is TGTGCCAGCAGGTCGACTAGCGGGAGAGAACATACGCAGTATTTT.

CDR3 nucleotides: TGTGCCAGCAGCTTCGTTGGGCGGGAGGGCCGAGAGACCCAGTACTTC. Translated, it gives CASSFVGREGRETQYF. The chain couples TRBV7-3 to TRBJ2-5, with TRBD2 matching 9 bases. Germline CDR1 SGHTA, CDR2 FQGTGA. The ends lost 3 bases at V and 4 bases at J; junction bases unmatched: 9. This CDR3 spans 16 amino acids.